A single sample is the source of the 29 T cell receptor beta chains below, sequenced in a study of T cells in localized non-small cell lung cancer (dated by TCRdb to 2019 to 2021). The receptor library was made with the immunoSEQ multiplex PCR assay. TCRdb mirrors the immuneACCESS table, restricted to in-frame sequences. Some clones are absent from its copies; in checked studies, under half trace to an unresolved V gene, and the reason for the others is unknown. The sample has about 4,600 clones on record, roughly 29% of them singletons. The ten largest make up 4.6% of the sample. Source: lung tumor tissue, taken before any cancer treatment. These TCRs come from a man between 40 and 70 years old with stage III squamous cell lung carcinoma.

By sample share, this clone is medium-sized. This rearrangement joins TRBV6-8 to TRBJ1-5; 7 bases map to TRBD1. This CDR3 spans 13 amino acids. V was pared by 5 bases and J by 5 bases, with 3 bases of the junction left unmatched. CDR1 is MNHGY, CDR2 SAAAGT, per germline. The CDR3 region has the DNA TGTGCCAGCAGTGGGGGACAGCATCAGCCCCAGCATTTT. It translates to CASSGGQHQPQHF.

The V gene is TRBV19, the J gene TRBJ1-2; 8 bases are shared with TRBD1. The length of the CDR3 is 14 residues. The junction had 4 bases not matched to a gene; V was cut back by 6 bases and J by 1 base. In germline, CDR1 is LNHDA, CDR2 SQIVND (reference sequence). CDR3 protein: CASRLGQGNYGYTF. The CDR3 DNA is TGTGCCAGTAGACTTGGACAGGGTAACTATGGCTACACCTTC.

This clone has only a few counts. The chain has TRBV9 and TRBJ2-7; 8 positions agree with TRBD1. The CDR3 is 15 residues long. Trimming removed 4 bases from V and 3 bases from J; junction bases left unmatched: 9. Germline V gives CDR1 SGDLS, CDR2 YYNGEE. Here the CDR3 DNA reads TGTGCCAGCAGCCCCCAGACAGGGGTTATCTACGAGCAGTACTTC. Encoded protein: CASSPQTGVIYEQYF.

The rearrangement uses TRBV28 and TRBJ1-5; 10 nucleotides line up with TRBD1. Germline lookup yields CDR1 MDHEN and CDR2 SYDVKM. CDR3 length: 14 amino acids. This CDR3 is CATQTGGWGQPQHF. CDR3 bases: TGTGCTACCCAGACAGGGGGCTGGGGGCAGCCCCAGCATTTT. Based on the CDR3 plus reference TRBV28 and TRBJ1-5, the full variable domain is DVKVTQSSRYLVKRTGEKVFLECVQDMDHENMFWYRQDPGLGLRLIYFSYDVKMKEKGDIPEGYSVSREKKERFSLILESASTNQTSMYLCATQTGGWGQPQHFGDGTRLSIL.

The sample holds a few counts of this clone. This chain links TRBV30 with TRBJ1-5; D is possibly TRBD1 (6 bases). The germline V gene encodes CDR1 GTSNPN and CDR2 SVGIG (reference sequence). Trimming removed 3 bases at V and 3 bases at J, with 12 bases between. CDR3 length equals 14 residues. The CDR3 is CAWSGTIPNQPQHF. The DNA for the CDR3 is TGTGCCTGGAGCGGGACAATTCCCAATCAGCCCCAGCATTTT.

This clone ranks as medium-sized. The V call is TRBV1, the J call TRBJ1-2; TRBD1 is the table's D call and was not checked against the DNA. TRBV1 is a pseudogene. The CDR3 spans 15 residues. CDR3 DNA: TGCGCCAGCAGCCAAGTGCCGGGACAGGTGGATGGCTACACCTTC. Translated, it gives CASSQVPGQVDGYTF.

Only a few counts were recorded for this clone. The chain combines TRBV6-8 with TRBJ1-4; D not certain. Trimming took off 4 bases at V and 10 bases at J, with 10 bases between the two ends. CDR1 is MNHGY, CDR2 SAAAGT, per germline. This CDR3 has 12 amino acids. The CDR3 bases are TGTGCCAGCAGTTTCGGGGAAGGAAAACTGTTTTTT. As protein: CASSFGEGKLFF.

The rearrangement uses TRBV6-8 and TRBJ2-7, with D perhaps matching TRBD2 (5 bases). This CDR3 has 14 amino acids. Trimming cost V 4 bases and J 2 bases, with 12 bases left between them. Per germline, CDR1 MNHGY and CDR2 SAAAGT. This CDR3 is CASSFNGKTYEQYF. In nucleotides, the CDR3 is TGTGCCAGCAGTTTTAACGGGAAGACCTACGAGCAGTACTTC.

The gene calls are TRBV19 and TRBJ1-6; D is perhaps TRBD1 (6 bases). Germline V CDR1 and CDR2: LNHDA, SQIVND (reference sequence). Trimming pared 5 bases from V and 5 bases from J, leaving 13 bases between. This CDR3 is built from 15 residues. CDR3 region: CASSPRQADNSPLHF. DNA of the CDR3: TGTGCCAGTAGTCCTCGACAGGCAGATAATTCACCCCTCCACTTT.

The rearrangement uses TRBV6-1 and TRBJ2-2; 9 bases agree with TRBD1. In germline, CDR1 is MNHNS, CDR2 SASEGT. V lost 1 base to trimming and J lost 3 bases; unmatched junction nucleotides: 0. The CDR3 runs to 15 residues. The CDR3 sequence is CASSEGTGDTGELFF. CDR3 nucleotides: TGTGCCAGCAGTGAAGGGACAGGGGACACCGGGGAGCTGTTTTTT.

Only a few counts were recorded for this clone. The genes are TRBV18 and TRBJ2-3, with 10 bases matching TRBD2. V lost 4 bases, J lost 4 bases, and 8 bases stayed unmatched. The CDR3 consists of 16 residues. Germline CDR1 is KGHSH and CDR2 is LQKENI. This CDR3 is CASSHYSSGGADTQYF. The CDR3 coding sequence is TGTGCCAGCTCACACTACTCTAGCGGGGGCGCAGATACGCAGTATTTT. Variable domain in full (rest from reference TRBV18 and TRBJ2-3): NAGVMQNPRHLVRRRGQEARLRCSPMKGHSHVYWYRQLPEEGLKFMVYLQKENIIDESGMPKERFSAEFPKEGPSILRIQQVVRGDSAAYFCASSHYSSGGADTQYFGPGTRLTVL.

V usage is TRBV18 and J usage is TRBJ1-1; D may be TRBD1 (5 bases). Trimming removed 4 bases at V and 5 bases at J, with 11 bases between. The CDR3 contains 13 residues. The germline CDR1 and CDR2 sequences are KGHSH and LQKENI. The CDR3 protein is CASSQRQNTEAFF. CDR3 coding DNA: TGTGCCAGCTCACAGAGACAGAATACTGAAGCTTTCTTT.

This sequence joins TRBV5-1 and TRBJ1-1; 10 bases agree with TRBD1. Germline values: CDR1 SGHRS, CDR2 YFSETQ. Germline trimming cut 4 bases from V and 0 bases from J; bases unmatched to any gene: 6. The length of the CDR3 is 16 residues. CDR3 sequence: CASSHWTGGLNTEAFF. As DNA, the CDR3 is TGCGCCAGCAGCCACTGGACAGGGGGACTGAACACTGAAGCTTTCTTT.

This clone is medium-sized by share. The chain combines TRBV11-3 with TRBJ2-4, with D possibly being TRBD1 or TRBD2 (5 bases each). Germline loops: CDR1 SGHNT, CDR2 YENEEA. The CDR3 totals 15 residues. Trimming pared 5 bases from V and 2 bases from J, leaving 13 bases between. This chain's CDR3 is CASSLSGTSKNIQYF. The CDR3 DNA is TGTGCCAGCAGCCTCTCCGGGACCTCCAAAAACATTCAGTACTTC.

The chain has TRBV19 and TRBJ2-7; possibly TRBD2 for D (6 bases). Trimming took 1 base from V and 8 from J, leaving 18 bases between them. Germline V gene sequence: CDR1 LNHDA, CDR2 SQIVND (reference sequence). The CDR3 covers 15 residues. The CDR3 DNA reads TGTGCCAGTAGTATAGGGAAAGGCGGGGTGCAGCAGCAGTACTTC. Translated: CASSIGKGGVQQQYF.

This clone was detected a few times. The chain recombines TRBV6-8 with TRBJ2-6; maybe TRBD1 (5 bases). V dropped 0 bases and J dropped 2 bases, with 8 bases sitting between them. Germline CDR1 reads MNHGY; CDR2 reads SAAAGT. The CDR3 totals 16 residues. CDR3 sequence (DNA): TGTGCCAGCAGTTACTCAAAGGGGCCTGGGGCCAACGTCCTGACTTTC. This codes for CASSYSKGPGANVLTF.

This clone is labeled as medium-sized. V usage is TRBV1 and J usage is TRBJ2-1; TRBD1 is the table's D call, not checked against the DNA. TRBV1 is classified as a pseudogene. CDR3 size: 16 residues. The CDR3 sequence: CASSQEASVRYNEQFF. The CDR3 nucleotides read TGCGCCAGCAGCCAAGAGGCTTCAGTACGCTACAATGAGCAGTTCTTC.

In nucleotides, the CDR3 is TGTGCCAGCGGCGGGGACAGGGGTGATGAGCAGTTCTTC. Protein sequence: CASGGDRGDEQFF. This sequence joins TRBV9 and TRBJ2-1; 10 bases map to TRBD1. The germline gives CDR1 SGDLS, CDR2 YYNGEE. V lost 7 bases, J lost 8 bases, and 6 bases stayed unmatched. The CDR3 is 13 amino acids. The full variable domain, rest sourced from reference TRBV9 and TRBJ2-1, is DSGVTQTPKHLITATGQRVTLRCSPRSGDLSVYWYQQSLDQGLQFLIQYYNGEERAKGNILERFSAQQFPDLHSELNLSSLELGDSALYFCASGGDRGDEQFFGPGTRLTVL.

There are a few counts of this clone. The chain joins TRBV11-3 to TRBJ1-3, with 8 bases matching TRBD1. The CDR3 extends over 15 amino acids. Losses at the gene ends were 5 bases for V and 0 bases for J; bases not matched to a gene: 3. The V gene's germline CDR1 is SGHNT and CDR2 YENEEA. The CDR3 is CASSHGQGSGNTIYF. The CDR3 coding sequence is TGTGCCAGCAGCCATGGACAGGGCTCTGGAAACACCATATATTTT.

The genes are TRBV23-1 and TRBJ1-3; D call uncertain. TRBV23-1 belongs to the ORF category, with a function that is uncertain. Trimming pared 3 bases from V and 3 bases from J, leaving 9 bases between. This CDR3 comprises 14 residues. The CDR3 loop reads CASSHAYSGNTIYF. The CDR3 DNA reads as TGCGCCAGCAGTCACGCATACAGTGGAAACACCATATATTTT.

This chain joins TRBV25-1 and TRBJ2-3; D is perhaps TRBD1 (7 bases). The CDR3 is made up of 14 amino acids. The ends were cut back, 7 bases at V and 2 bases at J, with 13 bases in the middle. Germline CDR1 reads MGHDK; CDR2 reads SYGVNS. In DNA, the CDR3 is TGTGCCAGCAAGGGGGGACAGCCCACAGATACGCAGTATTTT. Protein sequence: CASKGGQPTDTQYF.

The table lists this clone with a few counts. CDR3 loop: CASSSIGDTGELFF. The DNA of the CDR3 is TGTGCCAGCTCATCGATCGGGGACACCGGGGAGCTGTTTTTT. The chain is built from TRBV18 and TRBJ2-2; a weak D match, TRBD2 (5 bases). CDR1 KGHSH and CDR2 LQKENI come from the germline V gene. The CDR3 has 14 amino acids. Trimming removed 5 bases from V and 3 bases from J, with 10 bases in between.

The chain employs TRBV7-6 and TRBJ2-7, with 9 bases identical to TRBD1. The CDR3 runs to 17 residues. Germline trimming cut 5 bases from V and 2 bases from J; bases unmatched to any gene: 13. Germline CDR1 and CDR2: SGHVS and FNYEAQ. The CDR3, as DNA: TGTGCCAGCAGCATAAGTACAGGGGGCAGGGTGCCCTACGAGCAGTACTTC. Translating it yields CASSISTGGRVPYEQYF.

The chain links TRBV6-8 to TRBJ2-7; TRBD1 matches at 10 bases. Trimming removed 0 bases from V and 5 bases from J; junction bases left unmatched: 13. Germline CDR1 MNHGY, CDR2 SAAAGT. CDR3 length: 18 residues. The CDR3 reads CASSYSRGTGAFDDEQYF. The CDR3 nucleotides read TGTGCCAGCAGTTACTCGAGGGGGACAGGGGCGTTTGACGACGAGCAGTACTTC.

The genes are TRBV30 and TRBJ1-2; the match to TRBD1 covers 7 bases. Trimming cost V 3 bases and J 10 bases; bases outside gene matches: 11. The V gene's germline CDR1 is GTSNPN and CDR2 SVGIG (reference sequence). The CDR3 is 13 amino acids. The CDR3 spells CAWRLGQAAVYTF. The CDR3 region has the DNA TGTGCCTGGAGGCTAGGACAGGCGGCGGTCTACACCTTC.

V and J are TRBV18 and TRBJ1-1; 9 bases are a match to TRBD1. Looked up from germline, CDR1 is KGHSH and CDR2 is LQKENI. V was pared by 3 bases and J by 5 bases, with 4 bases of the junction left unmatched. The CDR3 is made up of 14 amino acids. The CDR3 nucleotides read TGTGCCAGCTCACCTGGACAGGGGTCTACTGAAGCTTTCTTT. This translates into CASSPGQGSTEAFF.

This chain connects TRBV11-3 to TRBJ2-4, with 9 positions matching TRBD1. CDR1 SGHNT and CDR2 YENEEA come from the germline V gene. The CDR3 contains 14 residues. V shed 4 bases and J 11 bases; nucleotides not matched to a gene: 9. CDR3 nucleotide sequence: TGTGCCAGCAGCTCTGGGACAGGGAGCAATTTTCAGTACTTC. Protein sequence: CASSSGTGSNFQYF.

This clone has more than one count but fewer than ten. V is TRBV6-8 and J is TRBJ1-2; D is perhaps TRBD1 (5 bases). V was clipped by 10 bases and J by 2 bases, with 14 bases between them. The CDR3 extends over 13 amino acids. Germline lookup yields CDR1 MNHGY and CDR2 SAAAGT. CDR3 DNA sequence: TGTGCCATCAAGAAGGGACTGAACTATGGCTACACCTTC. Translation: CAIKKGLNYGYTF.

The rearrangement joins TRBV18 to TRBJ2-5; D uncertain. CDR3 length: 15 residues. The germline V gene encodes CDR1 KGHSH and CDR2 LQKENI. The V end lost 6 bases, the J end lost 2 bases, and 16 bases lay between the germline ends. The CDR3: CASSRIGDPQETQYF. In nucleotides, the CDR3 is TGTGCCAGCTCCCGAATAGGCGATCCACAAGAGACCCAGTACTTC.